The source of this TCR beta chain is a study of response to subunit inactivated influenza vaccine. General study findings and limits: The authors suggested that few new T cells are recruited per seasonal influenza vaccination.

Trimming shortened V by 3 bases and J by 4 bases, and 5 bases separated the two germline ends. The CDR3 contains 12 residues. The table lists this clonotype with a few counts. Its antigen is unknown. One entry per CDR3 protein results from TCRdb running MiXCR on the RT-PCR reads. Of 280,000 or so distinct CDR3 sequences detected, 21% appear once; the ten largest clones hold approximately 10%. Here the sequenced sample was PBMCs from blood, taken about 19 months after vaccination. The TCR sequence derives from a man aged 50 to 69 who received an inactivated influenza vaccine. The rearrangement uses TRBV12-3 or TRBV12-4 and TRBJ2-3; D is uncertain. The CDR3 DNA is TGTGCCAGCAGTTTCGGCCCAGATACGCAGTATTTT. Residues: CASSFGPDTQYF.